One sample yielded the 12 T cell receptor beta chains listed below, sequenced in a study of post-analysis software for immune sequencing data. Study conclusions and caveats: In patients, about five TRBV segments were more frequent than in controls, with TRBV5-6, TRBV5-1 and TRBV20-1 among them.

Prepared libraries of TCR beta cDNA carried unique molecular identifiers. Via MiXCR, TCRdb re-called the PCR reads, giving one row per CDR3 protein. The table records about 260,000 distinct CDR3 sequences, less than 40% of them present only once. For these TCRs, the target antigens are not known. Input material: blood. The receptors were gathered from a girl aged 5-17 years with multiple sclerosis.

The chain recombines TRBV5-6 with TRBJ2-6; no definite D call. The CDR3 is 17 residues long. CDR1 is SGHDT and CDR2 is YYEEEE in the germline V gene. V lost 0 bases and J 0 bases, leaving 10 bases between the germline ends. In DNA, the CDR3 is TGTGCCAGCAGCTTGGGGTTAACAGCCTCTGGGGCCAACGTCCTGACTTTC. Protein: CASSLGLTASGANVLTF.

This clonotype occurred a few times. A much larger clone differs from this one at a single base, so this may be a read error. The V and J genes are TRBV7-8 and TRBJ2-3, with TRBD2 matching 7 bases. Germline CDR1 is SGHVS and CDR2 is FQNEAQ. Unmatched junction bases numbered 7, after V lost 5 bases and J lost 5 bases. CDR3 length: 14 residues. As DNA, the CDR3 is TGTGCCAGCAGCCACGCGGGAGCAAGAGATACGCAGTATTTT. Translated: CASSHAGARDTQYF.

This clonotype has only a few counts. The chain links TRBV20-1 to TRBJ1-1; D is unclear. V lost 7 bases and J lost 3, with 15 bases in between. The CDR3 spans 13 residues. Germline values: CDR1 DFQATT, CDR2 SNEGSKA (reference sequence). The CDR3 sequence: CSVRGPTDTEAFF. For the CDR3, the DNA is TGCAGTGTCCGCGGGCCAACGGACACTGAAGCTTTCTTT.

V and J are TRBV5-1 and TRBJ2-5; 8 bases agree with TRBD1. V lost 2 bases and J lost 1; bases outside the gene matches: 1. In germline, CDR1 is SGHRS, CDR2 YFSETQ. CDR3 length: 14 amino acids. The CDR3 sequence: CASSFTGGQETQYF. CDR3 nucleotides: TGCGCCAGCAGCTTTACAGGGGGCCAAGAGACCCAGTACTTC.

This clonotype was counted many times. The CDR3 reads CASSPMPGAQETQYF. In DNA, the CDR3 is TGTGCCAGCAGCCCCATGCCGGGGGCACAAGAGACCCAGTACTTC. V is TRBV7-7 and J is TRBJ2-5; D is possibly TRBD1 or TRBD2 (6 bases each). This CDR3 is 15 amino acids long. V shed 5 bases and J shed 2 bases, with 15 bases lying between them. The germline gives CDR1 SSHAT, CDR2 FNYEAQ (reference sequence).

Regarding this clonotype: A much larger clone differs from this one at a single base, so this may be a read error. The CDR3 protein is CASSLPDRTRETQYF. The DNA for the CDR3 is TGTGCCAGCAGCTTACCGGACCGGACCCGAGAGACCCAGTACTTC. The chain couples TRBV7-8 to TRBJ2-5, with D unclear. The CDR3 has 15 residues. V lost 2 bases and J 4 bases, leaving 14 bases between the germline ends. Germline V gene lookup returns CDR1 SGHVS and CDR2 FQNEAQ.

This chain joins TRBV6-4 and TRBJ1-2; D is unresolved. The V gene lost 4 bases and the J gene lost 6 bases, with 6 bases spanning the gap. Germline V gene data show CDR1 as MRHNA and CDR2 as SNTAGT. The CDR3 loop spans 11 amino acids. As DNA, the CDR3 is TGTGCCAGCAGTGTTGGGGATGGCTACACCTTC. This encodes CASSVGDGYTF.

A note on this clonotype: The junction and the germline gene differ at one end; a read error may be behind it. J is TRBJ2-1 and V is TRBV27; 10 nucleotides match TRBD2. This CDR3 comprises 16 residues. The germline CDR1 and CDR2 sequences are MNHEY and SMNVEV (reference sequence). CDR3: CAGSSRTSGGRNEQFF. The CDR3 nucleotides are TGTGCCGGCAGTTCTCGGACTAGCGGAGGAAGGAATGAGCAGTTCTTC.

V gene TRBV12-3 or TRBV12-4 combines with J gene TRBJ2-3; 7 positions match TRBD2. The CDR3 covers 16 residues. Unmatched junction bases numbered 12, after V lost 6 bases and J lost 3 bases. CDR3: CASSQQGGGSTDTQYF. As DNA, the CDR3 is TGTGCCAGCAGCCAGCAGGGCGGGGGTAGTACAGATACGCAGTATTTT.

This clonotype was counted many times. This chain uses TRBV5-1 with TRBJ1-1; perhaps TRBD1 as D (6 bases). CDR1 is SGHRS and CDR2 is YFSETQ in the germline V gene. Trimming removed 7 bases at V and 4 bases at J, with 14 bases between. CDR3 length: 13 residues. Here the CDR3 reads CASGDRSGTEAFF. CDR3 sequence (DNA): TGCGCCAGCGGCGACAGGTCGGGCACTGAAGCTTTCTTT.

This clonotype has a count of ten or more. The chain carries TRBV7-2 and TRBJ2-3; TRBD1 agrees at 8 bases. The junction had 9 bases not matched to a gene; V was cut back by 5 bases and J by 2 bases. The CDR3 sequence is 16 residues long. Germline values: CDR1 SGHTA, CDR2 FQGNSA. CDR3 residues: CASSDTTGAYTDTQYF. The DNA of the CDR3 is TGTGCCAGCAGCGACACGACAGGGGCCTACACAGATACGCAGTATTTT.

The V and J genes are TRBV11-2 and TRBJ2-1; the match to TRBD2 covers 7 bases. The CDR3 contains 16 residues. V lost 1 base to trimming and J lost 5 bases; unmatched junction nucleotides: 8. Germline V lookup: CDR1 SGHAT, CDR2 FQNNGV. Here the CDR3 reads CASSLVGWRGNNEQFF. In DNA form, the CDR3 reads TGTGCCAGCAGCTTAGTTGGATGGCGGGGGAACAATGAGCAGTTCTTC.